What follows are 4 T cell receptor beta chains derived from one specimen sequenced in a study of T cells in Graves' hyperthyroidism and ophthalmopathy. Amplification of TCR beta CDR3 regions was performed using RNA transcripts as template. First-round RT-PCR with HTBI primers amplified the TCR CDR3 region. MiXCR, applied by TCRdb to the multiplex PCR reads, yields one record per CDR3 protein. This table has some 500,000 distinct CDR3 sequences, 15% to 20% appearing once. Sequenced input: blood. The receptors were sampled from a woman in her thirties with Graves' ophthalmopathy.

The chain combines TRBV6-2 or TRBV6-3 with TRBJ2-6; no definite D call. V was pared by 10 bases and J by 3 bases, with 10 bases between. The CDR3 runs 13 residues. Germline V lookup: CDR1 MNHEY, CDR2 SVGEGT. For the CDR3, the DNA is TGTGCCATCTCCCTCGGTGGGGCCAACGTCCTGACTTTC. This sequence encodes CAISLGGANVLTF.

There are many counts of this clonotype. The rearrangement joins TRBV7-2 to TRBJ1-1; D gene ambiguous. This CDR3 is built from 15 residues. Trimming took 10 bases from V and 0 from J, leaving 18 bases between them. Per germline, CDR1 SGHTA and CDR2 FQGNSA. The CDR3 reads CATLTGAGMNTEAFF. The DNA for the CDR3 is TGTGCCACCCTGACGGGAGCGGGAATGAACACTGAAGCTTTCTTT.

This chain links TRBV9 with TRBJ2-5; 7 bases fit TRBD2. V lost 0 bases, J lost 3 bases, and 2 bases stayed unmatched. The CDR3 has 14 residues. The germline V gene has CDR1 SGDLS and CDR2 YYNGEE. The CDR3 DNA follows: TGTGCCAGCAGCGTAGGGCTAGCGGAAGAGACCCAGTACTTC. Protein sequence: CASSVGLAEETQYF.

This chain joins TRBV6-5 and TRBJ2-5; TRBD2 agrees at 11 bases. There are 16 residues in the CDR3. Germline-derived CDR1 and CDR2 are MNHEY and SVGAGI. V was pared by 2 bases and J by 7 bases, with 9 bases of the junction left unmatched. The DNA for the CDR3 is TGTGCCAGCAGTTACCCTGGGACTAGCGGAACGGGGACCCAGTACTTC. The encoded protein is CASSYPGTSGTGTQYF.